This TCR beta chain comes out of a study of cytomegalovirus exposure and HLA in healthy donors. PCR was performed using 60 Vbeta and 13 Jbeta primers. Profiled with immunoSEQ multiplex PCR; TCRdb holds only in-frame clones, not every one. The sample yields about 220,000 clones, over 80% seen once. Looked up from germline, CDR1 is SGHDT and CDR2 is YYEEEE. V lost 5 bases to trimming and J lost 4 bases; unmatched junction nucleotides: 5. The CDR3 is 14 amino acids. The chain uses TRBV5-6 and TRBJ1-2; 10 nucleotides line up with TRBD1. This receptor was identified in a boy aged 2-9 years in good health and CMV-seronegative. What was sequenced was PBMCs. The CDR3 here is CASRPDRGIYGYTF. Here the CDR3 DNA reads TGTGCCAGCAGGCCGGACAGGGGGATCTATGGCTACACCTTC. The full variable domain, completed using reference TRBV5-6 and TRBJ1-2, is DAGVTQSPTHLIKTRGQQVTLRCSPKSGHDTVSWYQQALGQGPQFIFQYYEEEERQRGNFPDRFSGHQFPNYSSELNVNALLLGDSALYLCASRPDRGIYGYTFGSGTRLTVV.